A selection of T cell receptor beta chains follows, all from one sample in a study of T cell clones after liver transplantation. Assay used: immunoSEQ multiplex PCR; TCRdb lists only in-frame clones, some missing. The sample consists of 55,000 to 75,000 clones, around 92% of them appearing once. This material consisted of CD4+ T cells from blood, taken approximately 26 months after liver transplant. The receptors were gathered from a human patient who received a liver transplant. Some of these T cells may belong to the graft donor. CDR3s include the opening cysteine and the closing phenylalanine or tryptophan. The order of the fields is V gene, clone size, J gene, D gene, CDR3 DNA, CDR3 protein. The D gene is left open where the match is weak. Size is stated for part of the rows, as once, few or many counts, or as a class when the clone is expanded.

>TRBV7-2|-|TRBJ1-4|-
TGTGCCAGCAGCTCTGACAGATCTAGTGAAAAACTGTTTTTT
CASSSDRSSEKLFF
>TRBV18|-|TRBJ1-3|-
TGTGCCAGCTCACCTACTGGTGGTAGCTCTGGAAACACCATATATTTT
CASSPTGGSSGNTIYF
>TRBV19|-|TRBJ2-1|TRBD2
TGTGCCAGTAGTACCAGCGGGAGTTCCTACAATGAGCAGTTCTTC
CASSTSGSSYNEQFF
>TRBV5-4|once|TRBJ2-3|-
TGTGCCAGCAGCCTCAGCCATAGCACAGATACGCAGTATTTT
CASSLSHSTDTQYF
>TRBV28|-|TRBJ1-5|-
TGTGCCACCAGGGGCCCCAATCAGCCCCAGCATTTT
CATRGPNQPQHF
>TRBV5-1|-|TRBJ1-5|-
TGCGCCAGCAGCCTCGCGGGGGGCGGGCAAGGTCAGCCCCAGCATTTT
CASSLAGGGQGQPQHF
>TRBV7-2|-|TRBJ1-4|-
TGTGCCAGCGCCGCGGCAGGCTGGAATGAAAAACTGTTTTTT
CASAAAGWNEKLFF
>TRBV27|-|TRBJ2-5|TRBD1
TGTGCCAGCAAGGGGGCAACTCCCCAAGAGACCCAGTACTTC
CASKGATPQETQYF
>TRBV27|-|TRBJ1-1|-
TGTGCCAGCCGCACGACAGCGAACACTGAAGCTTTCTTT
CASRTTANTEAFF
>TRBV7-9|-|TRBJ2-2|-
TGTGCCAGCAGCTTAGTAGAGACCGGGGAGCTGTTTTTT
CASSLVETGELFF
>TRBV19|-|TRBJ1-5|-
TGTGCCAGTAGTATAAACAGGGCAAGCAATCAGCCCCAGCATTTT
CASSINRASNQPQHF
>TRBV7-9|-|TRBJ2-1|-
TGTGCCAGCAGCTTACGGGGACCCATGCAGTTCTTC
CASSLRGPMQFF
>TRBV11-3|-|TRBJ2-5|TRBD1
TGTGCCAGCAGCGTCCGGGACAGGGGCCAAGAGACCCAGTACTTC
CASSVRDRGQETQYF
>TRBV11-2|-|TRBJ1-2|-
TGTGCCAGCAGCTTAGACAGGGACTATGGCTACACCTTC
CASSLDRDYGYTF
>TRBV18|-|TRBJ2-3|-
TGTGCCAGCTCACCGAGGCGGGGCACAGATACGCAGTATTTT
CASSPRRGTDTQYF
>TRBV9|-|TRBJ2-2|-
TGTGCCAGCAGCGTAGTGCCCGGCGCAGGGGAGCTGTTTTTT
CASSVVPGAGELFF
>TRBV30|-|TRBJ1-1|-
TGTGCCTGGAGTGTAGAGGGTGGGGCTTTCTTT
CAWSVEGGAFF
>TRBV5-1|-|TRBJ1-3|TRBD1
TGCGCCAGCAGCCCCCGACAGGGCACCCCTGGAAACACCATATATTTT
CASSPRQGTPGNTIYF
>TRBV9|-|TRBJ2-4|TRBD2
TGTGCCAGCAGCGCCTCCCAGACTAGCGGCCTTTGGGACATTCAGTACTTC
CASSASQTSGLWDIQYF
>TRBV29-1|-|TRBJ2-5|TRBD2
TGCAGCGTTGATAGCGGGAGGGGTGAGACCCAGTACTTC
CSVDSGRGETQYF
>TRBV18|-|TRBJ2-3|TRBD2
TGTGCCAGCTCATCCGGGACTAGTACAGATACGCAGTATTTT
CASSSGTSTDTQYF
>TRBV5-1|-|TRBJ1-1|-
TGCGCCAGCAGCTTATTCGCTACAGGGTTAAACACTGAAGCTTTCTTT
CASSLFATGLNTEAFF
>TRBV5-1|-|TRBJ2-7|-
TGCGCCAGCAGCTTGGAAGGCGGAATTACCTACGAGCAGTACTTC
CASSLEGGITYEQYF
>TRBV28|-|TRBJ2-7|-
TGTGCCAGCAGTTTACGGACACGGAGCGAGCAGTACTTC
CASSLRTRSEQYF
>TRBV27|once|TRBJ2-3|-
TGTGCCAGCAGTTTAGACCCCCTAAAGCCCACAGATACGCAGTATTTT
CASSLDPLKPTDTQYF
>TRBV7-8|-|TRBJ2-1|-
TGTGCCAGCAGCTTAGAGAGGGTCAATGAGCAGTTCTTC
CASSLERVNEQFF
>TRBV11-3|-|TRBJ2-5|-
TGTGCCAGCAGCTTAGTGGAGACCCAGTACTTC
CASSLVETQYF
>TRBV4-1|-|TRBJ2-3|-
TGCGCCAGCAGCCAAGTGGATACGCAGTATTTT
CASSQVDTQYF
>TRBV11-3|once|TRBJ2-7|-
TGTGCCAGCAGCTCCTCGAGCAGGGTCTACGAGCAGTACTTC
CASSSSSRVYEQYF
>TRBV14|-|TRBJ2-3|TRBD1
TGTGCCAGCAGCCGCACGGACAGGGGGCTCACAGATACGCAGTATTTT
CASSRTDRGLTDTQYF
>TRBV5-1|-|TRBJ2-7|TRBD1
TGCGCCAGCAGCTACCCGGACAGGATAGCCCACGAGCAGTACTTC
CASSYPDRIAHEQYF
>TRBV20-1|-|TRBJ2-7|-
TGCAGTGCTCGACGCCTTGAGGAGCAGTACTTC
CSARRLEEQYF
>TRBV11-3|-|TRBJ2-5|-
TGTGCCAGCAGCTTAGACCCTTTCTCGGAGACCCAGTACTTC
CASSLDPFSETQYF
>TRBV18|-|TRBJ2-7|TRBD2
TGTGCCAGCTCACCAGCGGGACTAGCGGGTCCCTACGAGCAGTACTTC
CASSPAGLAGPYEQYF
>TRBV4-2|-|TRBJ2-2|-
TGTGCCAGCAGCCCCCAGAACACCGGGGAGCTGTTTTTT
CASSPQNTGELFF
>TRBV5-4|-|TRBJ2-2|TRBD2
TGTGCCAGCAGCAGCGGGACTAGCGGGAACACCGGGGAGCTGTTTTTT
CASSSGTSGNTGELFF
>TRBV28|once|TRBJ2-7|TRBD1
TGTGCCAGCAAGAGGGACAGCGTCTACGAGCAGTACTTC
CASKRDSVYEQYF
>TRBV9|-|TRBJ1-1|-
TGTGCCAGCAGCGTGGGACCGGACGGGACTGAAGCTTTCTTT
CASSVGPDGTEAFF
>TRBV25-1|-|TRBJ2-5|-
TGTGCCAGCAGTACCCCTACTGAAACCCTAAAGGGGGAGACCCAGTACTTC
CASSTPTETLKGETQYF